Each of the 21 T cell receptor beta chains below was sequenced from the same sample in a study of CD8 T cells in Susac syndrome. RNA was extracted with the RNeasy kit, and a quantity of about 0.45 to 1 ug was reverse transcribed using random hexamers. From the immunoSEQ multiplex PCR reads, TCRdb called clonotypes with MiXCR, one entry per CDR3 protein. The profile shows 200,000 or so distinct CDR3 sequences, roughly 96% of them singletons. The material sequenced was CD4+ T cells from PBMCs. The receptors stem from a human donor with multiple sclerosis.

The chain recombines TRBV11-2 with TRBJ2-1; TRBD2 aligns across 10 bases. CDR1 and CDR2 (germline): SGHAT, FQNNGV. V shed 4 bases and J 3 bases; nucleotides not matched to a gene: 6. The CDR3 is made up of 16 amino acids. CDR3 sequence: CASSSLAGPGYNEQFF. The DNA for the CDR3 is TGTGCCAGCAGCTCACTAGCGGGGCCCGGCTACAATGAGCAGTTCTTC.

The chain joins TRBV30 to TRBJ2-7, with D tentatively TRBD2 (5 bases). Germline CDR1 and CDR2: GTSNPN and SVGIG (reference sequence). CDR3 size: 13 residues. Trimming left V 0 bases short and J 3 bases short, with 9 bases between. The CDR3 DNA sequence: TGTGCCTGGAGTGTATCCCGGGACTACGAGCAGTACTTC. Translating it yields CAWSVSRDYEQYF.

The chain couples TRBV5-1 to TRBJ1-1; 7 bases match TRBD1. The length of the CDR3 is 15 residues. J gave up 1 base and V 3 bases, and 6 bases lay outside the gene matches. Per the germline V gene, CDR1 is SGHRS and CDR2 is YFSETQ. The CDR3, as DNA: TGCGCCAGCAGCTCCCAGGGGGTTGAGAACACTGAAGCTTTCTTT. This gives the protein CASSSQGVENTEAFF.

V and J are TRBV30 and TRBJ2-7, with D unresolved. Germline-derived CDR1 and CDR2 are GTSNPN and SVGIG (reference sequence). The CDR3 consists of 13 residues. Trimming removed 3 bases from V and 3 bases from J, with 12 bases in between. CDR3: CAWSRDNYYEQYF. CDR3 bases: TGTGCCTGGAGCCGAGACAACTACTACGAGCAGTACTTC.

This clonotype was counted once. The J gene is TRBJ2-3, the V gene TRBV28; 7 bases are shared with TRBD2. CDR3 length equals 14 residues. Germline V CDR1 and CDR2: MDHEN, SYDVKM. Trimming took 6 bases from V and 0 from J; bases not matched to a gene: 3. The CDR3: CASRAGTSTDTQYF. CDR3 nucleotide sequence: TGTGCCAGCAGAGCGGGGACTAGCACAGATACGCAGTATTTT. The complete variable domain, with remaining parts taken from reference TRBV28 and TRBJ2-3, reads DVKVTQSSRYLVKRTGEKVFLECVQDMDHENMFWYRQDPGLGLRLIYFSYDVKMKEKGDIPEGYSVSREKKERFSLILESASTNQTSMYLCASRAGTSTDTQYFGPGTRLTVL.

This chain connects TRBV3-1 to TRBJ2-1, with 9 bases fitting TRBD2. Germline V lookup: CDR1 LGHDT, CDR2 YNNKEL (reference sequence). The trim removed 0 bases at V and 10 bases at J, leaving 7 bases unmatched. The CDR3 sequence is 15 residues long. CDR3 protein: CASSQEGGRDEEQFF. CDR3 sequence (DNA): TGTGCCAGCAGCCAAGAGGGCGGGAGGGATGAAGAGCAGTTCTTC.

J is TRBJ2-7 and V is TRBV29-1; D might be TRBD1 (6 bases). The CDR3 is 13 amino acids. Deletions cut 7 bases from V and 5 bases from J, with 18 bases between. The germline CDR1 and CDR2 sequences are SQVTM and ANQGSEA. The CDR3, as DNA: TGCAGCGGCGTAAACAACAGGGTCCACGAGCAGTACTTC. Amino acid sequence: CSGVNNRVHEQYF.

The genes are TRBV20-1 and TRBJ2-1; D is perhaps TRBD2 (6 bases). Germline V gene data show CDR1 as DFQATT and CDR2 as SNEGSKA (reference sequence). The CDR3 length is 11 residues. Deletions cut 5 bases from V and 10 bases from J, with 12 bases between. Written as DNA, the CDR3 is TGCAGTGCTGGTGGCCGGGGGGAGCAGTTCTTC. Its translation: CSAGGRGEQFF.

The J gene is TRBJ2-1, the V gene TRBV20-1; 7 positions agree with TRBD1. This CDR3 has 12 amino acids. The junction had 1 base not matched to a gene; V was cut back by 3 bases and J by 5 bases. Germline CDR1 DFQATT, CDR2 SNEGSKA (reference sequence). CDR3 residues: CSARTGHNEQFF. The CDR3 DNA follows: TGCAGTGCTAGGACAGGGCACAATGAGCAGTTCTTC.

The rearrangement links TRBV30 to TRBJ2-4, with D perhaps matching TRBD2 (6 bases). This CDR3 has 14 residues. V was pared by 3 bases and J by 6 bases, with 15 bases between. From germline, CDR1 is GTSNPN and CDR2 SVGIG (reference sequence). The CDR3 DNA is TGTGCCTGGAGCGTCTGGCAGGGAGGAAACATTCAGTACTTC. Translating it yields CAWSVWQGGNIQYF.

The chain combines TRBV7-9 with TRBJ1-2; no clear D. This CDR3 spans 12 amino acids. Trimming took off 8 bases at V and 5 bases at J, with 12 bases between the two ends. CDR1 is SEHNR, CDR2 FQNEAQ, per germline (reference sequence). The DNA for the CDR3 is TGTGCCAGCGCGGCAGGAATTTATGGCTACACCTTC. Amino acids: CASAAGIYGYTF.

This sequence joins TRBV30 and TRBJ1-1; possibly TRBD1 for D (5 bases). This CDR3 spans 15 amino acids. The V and J ends lost 0 bases and 5 bases respectively, with 16 bases between them. Germline lookup yields CDR1 GTSNPN and CDR2 SVGIG (reference sequence). The chain's CDR3 is CAWSVQQGWATEAFF. Written as DNA, the CDR3 is TGTGCCTGGAGTGTACAGCAGGGCTGGGCTACTGAAGCTTTCTTT.

V usage is TRBV9 and J usage is TRBJ2-1; D is uncertain. The CDR3 runs 16 residues. Germline lookup yields CDR1 SGDLS and CDR2 YYNGEE. Trimming shortened V by 4 bases and J by 7 bases, and 21 bases separated the two germline ends. CDR3 in DNA: TGTGCCAGCAGCCCTAAGGACGCCGCAGGTGTGAATGAGCAGTTCTTC. This translates into CASSPKDAAGVNEQFF.

V is TRBV20-1 and J is TRBJ2-7, with no clear D. This CDR3 contains 12 residues. V was pared by 0 bases and J by 2 bases, with 5 bases between. Germline CDR1 DFQATT, CDR2 SNEGSKA (reference sequence). CDR3: CSAREGPYEQYF. In DNA, the CDR3 is TGCAGTGCTAGAGAAGGTCCCTACGAGCAGTACTTC.

The chain couples TRBV3-1 to TRBJ1-2; weak D call: TRBD1 (6 bases). The CDR3 contains 14 residues. Germline assignment: CDR1 LGHDT and CDR2 YNNKEL (reference sequence). The V end was cut by 4 bases, the J end by 5 bases, with 14 bases between. The CDR3 nucleotides are TGTGCCAGCAGCCTTCCCGGGACACCTTATGGCTACACCTTC. It yields the protein CASSLPGTPYGYTF.

The genes are TRBV29-1 and TRBJ2-1; D unclear. Germline loops: CDR1 SQVTM, CDR2 ANQGSEA. The CDR3 consists of 15 residues. V lost 2 bases and J 0 bases, leaving 11 bases between the germline ends. CDR3 sequence reads: CSVETDSSSYNEQFF. In DNA, the CDR3 is TGCAGCGTTGAAACCGACTCGAGCTCCTACAATGAGCAGTTCTTC.

This sequence joins TRBV7-9 and TRBJ2-7; tentatively, D is TRBD2 (6 bases). CDR3 length: 15 residues. In germline, CDR1 is SEHNR, CDR2 FQNEAQ (reference sequence). V dropped 1 base and J dropped 6 bases, with 16 bases sitting between them. The CDR3 DNA reads as TGTGCCAGCAGCTTAGGTTCAGCGGGCCGTGGCGAGCAGTACTTC. Amino acid sequence: CASSLGSAGRGEQYF.

This chain joins TRBV23-1 and TRBJ1-1, with no clear D. TRBV23-1 is an ORF; its function is uncertain. The CDR3 spans 12 residues. Trimming removed 4 bases at V and 10 bases at J, with 13 bases between. The CDR3 sequence: CASSPSDPRAFF. CDR3 sequence (DNA): TGCGCCAGCAGTCCGTCTGACCCTAGAGCTTTCTTT.

The genes are TRBV6-5 and TRBJ2-1; D not resolved. The CDR3 spans 15 residues. The V gene's germline CDR1 is MNHEY and CDR2 SVGAGI. Trimming took 0 bases from V and 5 from J, leaving 11 bases between them. In DNA form, the CDR3 reads TGTGCCAGCAGTTACTCAGGCGGTAAGGACAATGAGCAGTTCTTC. As protein: CASSYSGGKDNEQFF.

This sequence joins TRBV7-9 and TRBJ1-2; D is unclear. Trimming shortened V by 5 bases and J by 5 bases, and 15 bases separated the two germline ends. This CDR3 has 14 amino acids. Germline V lookup: CDR1 SEHNR, CDR2 FQNEAQ (reference sequence). The CDR3: CASSPVRGSYGYTF. The CDR3 DNA reads as TGTGCCAGCAGCCCAGTCAGAGGGTCGTATGGCTACACCTTC.

The rearrangement uses TRBV2 and TRBJ2-5; no firm D call. Germline V CDR1 and CDR2: SNHLY, FYNNEI. V was pared by 11 bases and J by 6 bases, with 19 bases between. The CDR3 runs to 13 residues. CDR3 nucleotides: TGTGCCGGTCATGTTAGTACTCGTCAGACCCAGTACTTC. It translates to CAGHVSTRQTQYF.